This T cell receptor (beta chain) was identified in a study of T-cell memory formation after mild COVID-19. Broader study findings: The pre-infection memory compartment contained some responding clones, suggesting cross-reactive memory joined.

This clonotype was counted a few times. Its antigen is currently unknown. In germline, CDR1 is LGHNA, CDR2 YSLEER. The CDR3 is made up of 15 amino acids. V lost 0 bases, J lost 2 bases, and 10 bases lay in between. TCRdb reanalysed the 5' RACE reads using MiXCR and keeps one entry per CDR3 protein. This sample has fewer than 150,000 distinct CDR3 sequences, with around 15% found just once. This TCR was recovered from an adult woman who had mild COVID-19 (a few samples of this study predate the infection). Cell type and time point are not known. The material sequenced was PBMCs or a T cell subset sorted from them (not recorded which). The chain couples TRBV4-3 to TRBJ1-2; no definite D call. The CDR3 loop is CASSQERHPNYGYTF. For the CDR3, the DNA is TGCGCCAGCAGCCAAGAAAGGCACCCCAACTATGGCTACACCTTC.